Listed below are T cell receptor beta chains from one sample, sequenced in a study of T cell changes during pregnancy in multiple sclerosis. Profiling relied on immunoSEQ multiplex PCR, and the TCRdb table lists in-frame clones only, not all of them. The sample lists 30,000 to 45,000 clones; 92% were seen once. This specimen was CD8+ T cells from peripheral blood mononuclear cells, taken before pregnancy. The receptors stem from a female donor with multiple sclerosis, enrolled in a pregnancy study. CDR3s include the opening cysteine and the closing phenylalanine or tryptophan. D genes are given only for firm matches. Clone size appears in some rows only: once, few, many, or a class for an expanded clone.

J,size,D,V,CDR3,DNA
TRBJ2-5,-,TRBD1,TRBV4-2,CASSQDGDRGLETQYF,TGTGCCAGCAGCCAAGATGGAGACAGGGGGCTCGAGACCCAGTACTTC
TRBJ2-1,-,TRBD2,TRBV11-2,CASSLVMRENEQFF,TGTGCCAGCAGCTTAGTGATGCGGGAGAATGAGCAGTTCTTC
TRBJ2-5,-,-,TRBV27,CASRIGMRGETQYF,TGTGCCAGCAGAATTGGTATGCGAGGGGAGACCCAGTACTTC
TRBJ2-3,-,-,TRBV5-5,CASSDPGITSTDTQYF,TGTGCCAGCAGCGACCCGGGGATAACTAGCACAGATACGCAGTATTTT
TRBJ2-7,-,TRBD1,TRBV7-6,CASSSELAGGRSEQYF,TGTGCCAGCAGCTCAGAATTGGCAGGGGGCCGCAGCGAGCAGTACTTC
TRBJ2-1,-,TRBD1,TRBV2,CASRDRGHQFF,TGTGCCAGCAGAGACAGGGGGCACCAGTTCTTC
TRBJ2-6,-,-,TRBV5-1,CASSLVQGTGANVLTF,TGCGCCAGCAGCTTGGTTCAGGGGACTGGGGCCAACGTCCTGACTTTC
TRBJ2-7,-,-,TRBV5-1,CASRDIDPYEQYF,TGCGCCAGCAGAGACATCGACCCCTACGAGCAGTACTTC
TRBJ1-1,-,-,TRBV4-1,CASSQEASGFNTEAFF,TGCGCCAGCAGCCAAGAAGCCTCAGGGTTTAACACTGAAGCTTTCTTT
TRBJ2-7,-,TRBD2,TRBV4-2,CASSGTGVTSGSHEQYF,TGTGCCAGCAGCGGGACAGGGGTGACTAGCGGGAGTCACGAGCAGTACTTC
TRBJ2-7,once,TRBD2,TRBV15,CATRKMAGGGNYEQYF,TGTGCCACCAGAAAAATGGCGGGAGGGGGAAACTACGAGCAGTACTTC
TRBJ2-7,-,-,TRBV21-1,CASTVLGTYEQYF,TGTGCCAGCACTGTACTAGGGACCTACGAGCAGTACTTC
TRBJ2-7,-,TRBD2,TRBV5-3,CARSSERAGGPHEQYF,TGTGCCAGAAGCTCCGAACGAGCGGGAGGGCCCCACGAGCAGTACTTC
TRBJ2-5,-,-,TRBV28,CASNHRDPRETQYF,TGTGCCAGCAATCACAGGGATCCGAGGGAGACCCAGTACTTC
TRBJ2-1,-,-,TRBV5-3,CARSLAPQQGPYNEQFF,TGTGCCAGAAGCTTGGCCCCCCAGCAGGGCCCCTACAATGAGCAGTTCTTC
TRBJ2-1,-,-,TRBV28,CASSLAGGTYSYNEQFF,TGTGCCAGCAGCTTGGCTGGCGGGACCTACTCCTACAATGAGCAGTTCTTC
TRBJ2-1,-,TRBD1,TRBV7-9,CASRPPGTGGGGFDEQFF,TGTGCCAGCAGACCTCCCGGGACAGGGGGCGGCGGTTTCGATGAGCAGTTCTTC
TRBJ1-1,-,-,TRBV4-1,CASSQGGSEAFF,TGCGCCAGCAGCCAAGGGGGCAGTGAAGCTTTCTTT
TRBJ2-1,-,-,TRBV9,CASSADSYNEQFF,TGTGCCAGCAGCGCAGACAGTTACAATGAGCAGTTCTTC
TRBJ2-1,-,TRBD2,TRBV9,CASSSSGSFRSYNEQFF,TGTGCCAGCAGCTCCAGCGGGAGTTTTAGGTCCTACAATGAGCAGTTCTTC
TRBJ2-3,-,TRBD1,TRBV7-3,CASSSRTGRTDTQYF,TGTGCCAGCAGCTCGAGGACAGGGAGGACAGATACGCAGTATTTT
TRBJ2-1,-,TRBD1,TRBV7-6,CASSLVQGAGNEQFF,TGTGCCAGCAGCTTAGTTCAGGGGGCGGGGAATGAGCAGTTCTTC
TRBJ2-3,-,TRBD2,TRBV7-2,CASSSVAGAADTQYF,TGTGCCAGCAGCTCCGTAGCGGGAGCAGCAGATACGCAGTATTTT
TRBJ1-1,-,TRBD1,TRBV11-2,CASSLVGGRGQSEAFF,TGTGCCAGCAGCTTAGTAGGAGGCAGGGGGCAAAGTGAAGCTTTCTTT
TRBJ2-7,-,TRBD2,TRBV7-6,CASSLESSGGDNEQYF,TGTGCCAGCAGCTTAGAGTCCAGCGGGGGGGATAACGAGCAGTACTTC
TRBJ2-1,-,-,TRBV7-9,CASSRAAEVNEQFF,TGTGCCAGCAGCCGAGCCGCGGAGGTGAATGAGCAGTTCTTC
TRBJ1-5,-,-,TRBV27,CASSHRDSNQPQHF,TGTGCCAGCAGTCACCGGGATAGCAATCAGCCCCAGCATTTT
TRBJ2-2,-,-,TRBV9,CASTPPGNSGELFF,TGTGCCAGCACTCCCCCCGGGAATTCCGGGGAGCTGTTTTTT
TRBJ1-4,-,-,TRBV7-6,CASSPARGEKLFF,TGTGCCAGCAGTCCCGCCCGGGGTGAAAAACTGTTTTTT
TRBJ1-1,-,TRBD1,TRBV27,CASSWTGGNTEAFF,TGTGCCAGCAGTTGGACAGGGGGCAACACTGAAGCTTTCTTT
TRBJ2-2,-,TRBD2,TRBV27,CASSFGTSGAMNTGELFF,TGTGCCAGCAGTTTCGGGACTAGCGGGGCTATGAACACCGGGGAGCTGTTTTTT
TRBJ2-1,-,TRBD2,TRBV4-2,CASSQGSGGDNEQFF,TGTGCCAGCAGCCAAGGGAGCGGGGGGGACAATGAGCAGTTCTTC
TRBJ2-6,-,-,TRBV28,CASSSRVSGANVLTF,TGTGCCAGCAGTTCCAGGGTCTCTGGGGCCAACGTCCTGACTTTC
TRBJ2-1,-,TRBD1,TRBV7-9,CASSELRGRTDEQFF,TGTGCCAGCAGCGAACTAAGGGGGCGGACCGATGAGCAGTTCTTC
TRBJ2-1,-,TRBD2,TRBV2,CASSGLAGDNEQFF,TGTGCCAGCTCGGGACTAGCGGGAGACAATGAGCAGTTCTTC
TRBJ1-1,-,-,TRBV28,CASSSTTGHLGTEAFF,TGTGCCAGCAGTTCTACCACGGGTCACCTGGGCACTGAAGCTTTCTTT
TRBJ2-7,-,-,TRBV9,CASSVGGVFYEQYF,TGTGCCAGCAGCGTAGGAGGCGTCTTCTACGAGCAGTACTTC
TRBJ1-4,once,TRBD1,TRBV6-4,CASSDLTQGGFNWANEKLFF,TGTGCCAGCAGTGATTTGACCCAGGGGGGTTTTAATTGGGCTAATGAAAAACTGTTTTTT
TRBJ1-5,-,TRBD1,TRBV19,CASSIGDRSWGQPQHF,TGTGCCAGTAGTATAGGGGACAGGAGCTGGGGTCAGCCCCAGCATTTT
TRBJ2-4,-,-,TRBV5-1,CASSEETVAKNIQYF,TGCGCCAGCAGCGAGGAGACCGTAGCCAAAAACATTCAGTACTTC
TRBJ2-7,-,TRBD2,TRBV5-4,CASSSSGRGSGEQYF,TGTGCCAGCAGCTCCAGCGGGAGAGGCTCTGGAGAGCAGTACTTC
TRBJ1-2,-,TRBD1,TRBV9,CASSDGQGPLGYTF,TGTGCCAGCAGCGACGGACAGGGCCCCCTTGGCTACACCTTC
TRBJ2-7,-,-,TRBV5-4,CASSLEGDYEQYF,TGTGCCAGCAGCTTGGAGGGGGACTACGAGCAGTACTTC
TRBJ1-1,once,-,TRBV7-9,CASSPNTGLNTEAFF,TGTGCCAGCAGCCCAAATACAGGGTTGAACACTGAAGCTTTCTTT
TRBJ1-1,-,-,TRBV5-6,CASSLSVQGTEAFF,TGTGCCAGCAGCTTGTCGGTCCAGGGGACTGAAGCTTTCTTT
TRBJ2-7,-,TRBD2,TRBV27,CASSSSGPTYEQYF,TGTGCCAGCAGTTCTAGCGGGCCTACCTACGAGCAGTACTTC
TRBJ2-1,-,-,TRBV7-9,CASSPRNDEQFF,TGTGCCAGCAGCCCCAGAAACGATGAGCAGTTCTTC
TRBJ1-1,-,-,TRBV27,CASSPFADTEAFF,TGTGCCAGCAGTCCTTTTGCAGACACTGAAGCTTTCTTT
TRBJ1-3,-,-,TRBV6-6,CASSPDEVTIYF,TGTGCCAGCAGCCCCGACGAGGTCACCATATATTTT